The 18 T cell receptor beta chains listed next were all sequenced from one sample in a study of breast tumors, draining lymph nodes, adjacent tissues. Samples came from axillary lymph nodes draining the breast cancer. Each CDR3 protein gets one entry after TCRdb re-called the multiplex PCR reads with MiXCR. The repertoire consists of 200,000 to 300,000 distinct CDR3 sequences, with roughly 30% occurring once and the leading ten covering about 1.2%. The sample consisted of axillary lymph node tissue. These receptors all come from a female donor with breast cancer. Some clones in this sample may be carry-over from other donors' samples.

This clonotype was observed a handful of times. This chain links TRBV20-1 with TRBJ2-7; D is uncertain. Germline lookup yields CDR1 DFQATT and CDR2 SNEGSKA (reference sequence). V lost 1 base and J 3 bases, leaving 13 bases between the germline ends. This CDR3 spans 14 amino acids. CDR3 in DNA: TGCAGTGCTAGAGGGGGTCCGATGAACTACGAGCAGTACTTC. It is translated as CSARGGPMNYEQYF.

This clonotype was counted many times. The V call is TRBV5-1, the J call TRBJ2-7; TRBD1 agrees at 9 bases. This CDR3 is 16 amino acids long. J was trimmed by 6 bases and V by 1 base; bases with no gene match: 11. Per germline, CDR1 SGHRS and CDR2 YFSETQ. CDR3 in amino acids: CASSLYSGTGLSEQYF. Here the CDR3 DNA reads TGCGCCAGCAGCTTGTATTCTGGGACAGGGTTGTCCGAGCAGTACTTC.

On this clonotype: This may be a read error: a much more frequent sequence differs by one nucleotide. The chain employs TRBV5-6 and TRBJ2-7; D is uncertain. Germline V CDR1 and CDR2: SGHDT, YYEEEE. The CDR3 runs to 12 residues. V was trimmed by 5 bases and J by 6 bases, leaving 12 bases between them. CDR3 sequence (DNA): TGTGCCAGCAGTCGTACTTTCTCCGAGCAGTACTTC. Its protein is CASSRTFSEQYF. The variable domain in full, with the rest retrieved from reference TRBV5-6 and TRBJ2-7, is DAGVTQSPTHLIKTRGQQVTLRCSPKSGHDTVSWYQQALGQGPQFIFQYYEEEERQRGNFPDRFSGHQFPNYSSELNVNALLLGDSALYLCASSRTFSEQYFGPGTRLTVT.

This clonotype showed up many times. The chain has TRBV5-8 and TRBJ2-3; TRBD1 might be the D (6 bases). V lost 3 bases to trimming and J lost 4 bases, with 15 bases between them. This CDR3 region has 15 residues. Germline loops: CDR1 SGHTS, CDR2 YDEGEE. CDR3: CASSSQGNGADTQYF. CDR3 coding DNA: TGTGCCAGCAGCTCGCAGGGGAATGGAGCAGATACGCAGTATTTT.

This chain links TRBV6-1 with TRBJ2-1, with 11 bases aligning to TRBD2. V shed 5 bases, J shed 5 bases, and the junction held 5 bases outside the gene matches. The CDR3 consists of 15 residues. The germline CDR1 and CDR2 sequences are MNHNS and SASEGT. CDR3 residues: CASSRTSGLNNEQFF. The DNA for the CDR3 is TGTGCCAGCAGTAGGACTAGCGGGCTAAACAATGAGCAGTTCTTC.

The genes are TRBV25-1 and TRBJ2-5; TRBD2 aligns across 9 bases. The CDR3 spans 13 residues. Trimming at V came to 8 bases and at J to 5 bases, leaving 6 bases not matched to a gene. Germline-derived CDR1 and CDR2 are MGHDK and SYGVNS. CDR3: CASVIAGAETQYF. CDR3 bases: TGTGCCAGCGTTATAGCGGGAGCGGAGACCCAGTACTTC. Full variable domain (remainder filled in from reference TRBV25-1 and TRBJ2-5): EADIYQTPRYLVIGTGKKITLECSQTMGHDKMYWYQQDPGMELHLIHYSYGVNSTEKGDLSSESTVSRIRTEHFPLTLESARPSHTSQYLCASVIAGAETQYFGPGTRLLVL.

This clonotype was detected only once. A read error may be the cause here, since a much bigger clone is one base away. The gene calls are TRBV6-6 and TRBJ2-1, with 7 bases identical to TRBD1. The CDR3 covers 14 residues. Looked up from germline, CDR1 is MNHNY and CDR2 is SVGAGI (reference sequence). V gave up 10 bases and J gave up 9 bases; unmatched junction bases: 15. The CDR3 loop reads CATRGTSQGSEQFF. CDR3 sequence (DNA): TGTGCCACCAGGGGGACATCACAAGGGAGTGAGCAGTTCTTC.

This clonotype was counted ten times or more. The chain links TRBV11-3 to TRBJ2-1; tentative D call: TRBD2 (6 bases). V dropped 5 bases and J dropped 0 bases, with 11 bases sitting between them. This CDR3 spans 15 amino acids. Germline CDR1 SGHNT, CDR2 YENEEA. CDR3: CASSNSGGSYNEQFF. CDR3 coding DNA: TGTGCCAGCAGCAATAGCGGAGGCTCCTACAATGAGCAGTTCTTC. Drawing the rest from reference TRBV11-3 and TRBJ2-1, the complete variable domain is EAGVVQSPRYKIIEKKQPVAFWCNPISGHNTLYWYLQNLGQGPELLIRYENEEAVDDSQLPKDRFSAERLKGVDSTLKIQPAELGDSAVYLCASSNSGGSYNEQFFGPGTRLTVL.

The table lists this clonotype with many counts. The V gene is TRBV20-1, the J gene TRBJ2-3; TRBD2 aligns across 10 bases. In germline, CDR1 is DFQATT, CDR2 SNEGSKA (reference sequence). The CDR3 is 18 residues long. The V segment lost 1 base and the J segment 1 base; nucleotides outside the gene matches: 11. Here the CDR3 DNA reads TGCAGTGCTAGAGGAGGGACTAGCGCGGGGGGGGGCACAGATACGCAGTATTTT. Amino acid sequence: CSARGGTSAGGGTDTQYF.

Details on this clonotype: Just one base apart from a much larger clone, this may be a read error. This chain uses TRBV29-1 with TRBJ2-5; a possible D gene is TRBD2 (6 bases). The length of the CDR3 is 13 residues. Germline V lookup: CDR1 SQVTM, CDR2 ANQGSEA. The CDR3 reads CSVSGANQEAQYF. In DNA form, the CDR3 reads TGCAGCGTTTCGGGAGCGAACCAAGAGGCCCAGTACTTC.

This clonotype was seen ten or more times. This sequence joins TRBV5-1 and TRBJ1-4; D call uncertain. This CDR3 region has 13 residues. CDR1 and CDR2 (germline): SGHRS, YFSETQ. Between the trimmed V and J ends, which lost 4 bases and 8 bases, there was a span of 12 bases. The CDR3 spells CASSPDQREKLFF. The CDR3 nucleotides read TGCGCCAGCAGCCCCGACCAGAGGGAAAAACTGTTTTTT.

V is TRBV27 and J is TRBJ2-2; 7 nucleotides match TRBD2. Germline V gene sequence: CDR1 MNHEY, CDR2 SMNVEV (reference sequence). V shed 6 bases, J shed 5 bases, and the junction held 15 bases outside the gene matches. The CDR3 runs 17 residues. The CDR3 is CASSPVWFAGDTGELFF. CDR3 DNA: TGTGCCAGCAGCCCCGTGTGGTTTGCGGGAGATACCGGGGAGCTGTTTTTT.

The chain joins TRBV5-4 to TRBJ2-6; 7 bases align to TRBD1. Germline CDR1 is SGHNT and CDR2 is YYREEE (reference sequence). V lost 4 bases to trimming and J lost 4 bases; unmatched junction nucleotides: 14. This CDR3 comprises 18 residues. The CDR3 DNA is TGTGCCAGCAGCGTTGTGGGGGAGACAGGGCGGGGGGCCAACGTCCTGACTTTC. Protein sequence: CASSVVGETGRGANVLTF.

The chain uses TRBV12-3 or TRBV12-4 and TRBJ2-4; the D is unclear. Deletions cut 3 bases from V and 5 bases from J, with 5 bases between. The CDR3 length is 12 residues. CDR3 DNA: TGTGCCAGCAGTTTCTCTCAAAACATTCAGTACTTC. Protein: CASSFSQNIQYF.

This clonotype was observed at least ten times. Just one base apart from a much larger clone, this may be a read error. This rearrangement joins TRBV9 to TRBJ2-5; D not certain. From germline, CDR1 is SGDLS and CDR2 YYNGEE. This CDR3 is built from 11 residues. Trimming stripped 4 bases from V and 3 bases from J, with 4 bases between. Here the CDR3 reads CASSSEETQYF. The CDR3 nucleotides read TGTGCCAGCAGCTCCGAAGAGACCCAGTACTTC.

The table lists this clonotype with many counts. The chain recombines TRBV11-3 with TRBJ2-3; TRBD2 agrees at 7 bases. This CDR3 comprises 15 residues. Germline V gives CDR1 SGHNT, CDR2 YENEEA. Trimming removed 2 bases from V and 6 bases from J; junction bases left unmatched: 8. The CDR3 here is CASSLRGRVTDTQYF. The CDR3 DNA is TGTGCCAGCAGCTTAAGAGGGAGGGTAACTGATACGCAGTATTTT.

About this clonotype: One base away lies a much larger clone, so this may be a sequencing read error. This sequence joins TRBV20-1 and TRBJ2-1; 8 bases are shared with TRBD2. CDR1 DFQATT and CDR2 SNEGSKA come from the germline V gene (reference sequence). This CDR3 has 13 residues. V lost 5 bases to trimming and J lost 5 bases; unmatched junction nucleotides: 5. DNA for the CDR3: TGCAGTGCTTCACTAGCGGTAGACAATGAGCAGTTCTTC. Amino acids: CSASLAVDNEQFF.

This clonotype has a count of ten or more. The chain links TRBV7-9 to TRBJ1-2, with D perhaps matching TRBD1 (6 bases). CDR1 is SEHNR and CDR2 is FQNEAQ in the germline V gene (reference sequence). Trimming left V 1 base short and J 1 base short, with 7 bases between. The CDR3 runs to 14 residues. CDR3 region: CASSLVGGNYGYTF. CDR3 DNA sequence: TGTGCCAGCAGCTTAGTAGGGGGTAACTATGGCTACACCTTC.